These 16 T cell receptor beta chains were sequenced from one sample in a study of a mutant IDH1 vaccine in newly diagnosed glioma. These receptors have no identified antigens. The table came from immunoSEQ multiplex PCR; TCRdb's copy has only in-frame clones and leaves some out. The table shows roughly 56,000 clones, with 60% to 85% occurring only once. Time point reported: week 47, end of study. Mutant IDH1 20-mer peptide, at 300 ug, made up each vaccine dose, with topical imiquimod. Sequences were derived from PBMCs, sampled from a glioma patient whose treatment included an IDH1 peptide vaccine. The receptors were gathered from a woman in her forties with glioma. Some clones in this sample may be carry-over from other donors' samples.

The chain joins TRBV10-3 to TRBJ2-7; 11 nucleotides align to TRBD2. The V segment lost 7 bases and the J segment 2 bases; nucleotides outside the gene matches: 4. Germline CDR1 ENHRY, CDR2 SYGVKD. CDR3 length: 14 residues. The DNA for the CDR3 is TGTGCCATCAAGCTAGCGGGGGGCACCTACGAGCAGTACTTC. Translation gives CAIKLAGGTYEQYF.

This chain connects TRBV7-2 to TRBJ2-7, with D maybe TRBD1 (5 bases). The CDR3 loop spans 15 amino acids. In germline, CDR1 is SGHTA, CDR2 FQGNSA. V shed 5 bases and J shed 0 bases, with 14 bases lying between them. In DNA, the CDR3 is TGTGCCAGCAGCCCCGGTGGGGCTCTCTCCTACGAGCAGTACTTC. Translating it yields CASSPGGALSYEQYF.

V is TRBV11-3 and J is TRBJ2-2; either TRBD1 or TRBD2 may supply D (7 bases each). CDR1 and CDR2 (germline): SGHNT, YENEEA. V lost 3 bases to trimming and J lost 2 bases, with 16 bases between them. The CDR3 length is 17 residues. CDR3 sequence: CASSFHGGTANTGELFF. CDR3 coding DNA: TGTGCCAGCAGCTTTCACGGGGGGACAGCAAACACCGGGGAGCTGTTTTTT. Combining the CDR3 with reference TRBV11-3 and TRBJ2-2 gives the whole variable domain EAGVVQSPRYKIIEKKQPVAFWCNPISGHNTLYWYLQNLGQGPELLIRYENEEAVDDSQLPKDRFSAERLKGVDSTLKIQPAELGDSAVYLCASSFHGGTANTGELFFGEGSRLTVL.

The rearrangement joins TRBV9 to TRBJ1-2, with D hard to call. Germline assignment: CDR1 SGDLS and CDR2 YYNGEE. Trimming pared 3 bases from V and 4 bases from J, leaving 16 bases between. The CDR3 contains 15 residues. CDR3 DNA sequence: TGTGCCAGCAGCGATTCCCCCTCCGGGCGCTATGGCTACACCTTC. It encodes CASSDSPSGRYGYTF.

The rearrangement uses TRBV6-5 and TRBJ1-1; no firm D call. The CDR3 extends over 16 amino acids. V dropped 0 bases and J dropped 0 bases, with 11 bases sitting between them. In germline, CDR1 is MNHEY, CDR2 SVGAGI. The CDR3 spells CASSYSSTALNTEAFF. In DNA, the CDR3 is TGTGCCAGCAGTTACTCGAGTACAGCTCTGAACACTGAAGCTTTCTTT.

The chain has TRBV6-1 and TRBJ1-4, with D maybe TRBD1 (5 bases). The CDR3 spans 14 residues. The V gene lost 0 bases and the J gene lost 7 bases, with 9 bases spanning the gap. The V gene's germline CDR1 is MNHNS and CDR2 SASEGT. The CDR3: CASSEAGGVEKLFF. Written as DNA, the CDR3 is TGTGCCAGCAGTGAAGCGGGGGGGGTTGAAAAACTGTTTTTT.

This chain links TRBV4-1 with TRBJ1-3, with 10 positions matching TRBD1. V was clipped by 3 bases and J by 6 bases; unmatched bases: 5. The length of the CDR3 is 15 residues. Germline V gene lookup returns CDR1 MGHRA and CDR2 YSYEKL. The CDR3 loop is CASSHPGQGQNTIYF. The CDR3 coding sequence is TGCGCCAGCAGCCATCCGGGACAGGGGCAAAACACCATATATTTT.

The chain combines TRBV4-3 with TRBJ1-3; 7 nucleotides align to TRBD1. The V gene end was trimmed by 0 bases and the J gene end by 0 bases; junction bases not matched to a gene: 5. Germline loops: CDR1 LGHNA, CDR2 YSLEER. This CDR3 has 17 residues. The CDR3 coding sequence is TGCGCCAGCAGCCAAGATCCAGGGGGAACCTCTGGAAACACCATATATTTT. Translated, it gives CASSQDPGGTSGNTIYF.

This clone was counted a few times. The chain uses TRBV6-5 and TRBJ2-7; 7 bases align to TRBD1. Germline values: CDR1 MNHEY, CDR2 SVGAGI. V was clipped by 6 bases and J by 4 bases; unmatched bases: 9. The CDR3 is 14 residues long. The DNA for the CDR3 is TGTGCCAGCAGAGGGCAGGGGGTGCGGTACGAGCAGTACTTC. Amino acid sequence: CASRGQGVRYEQYF.

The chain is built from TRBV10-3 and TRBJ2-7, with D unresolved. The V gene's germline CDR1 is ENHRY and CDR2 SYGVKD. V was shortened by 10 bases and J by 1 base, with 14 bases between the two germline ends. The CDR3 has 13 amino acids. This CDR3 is CATLSGESYEQYF. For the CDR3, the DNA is TGTGCCACCTTGTCGGGCGAATCCTACGAGCAGTACTTC.

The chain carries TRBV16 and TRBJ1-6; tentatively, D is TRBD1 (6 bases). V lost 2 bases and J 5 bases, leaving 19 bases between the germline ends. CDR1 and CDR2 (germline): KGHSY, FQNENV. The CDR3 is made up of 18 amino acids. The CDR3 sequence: CASSQSWGQGLNNSPLHF. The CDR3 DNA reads TGTGCCAGCAGCCAAAGTTGGGGGCAGGGCTTGAATAATTCACCCCTCCACTTT.

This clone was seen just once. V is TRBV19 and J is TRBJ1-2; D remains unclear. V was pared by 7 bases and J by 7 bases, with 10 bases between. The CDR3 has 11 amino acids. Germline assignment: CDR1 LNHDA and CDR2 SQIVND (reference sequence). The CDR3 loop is CASNLGAGYTF. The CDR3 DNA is TGTGCCAGTAATCTGGGCGCTGGCTACACCTTC.

This CDR3 is CASSSRTSTNEKLFF. The CDR3 region has the DNA TGTGCCAGCAGCTCGAGGACGTCAACTAATGAAAAACTGTTTTTT. The gene calls are TRBV7-2 and TRBJ1-4; D gene ambiguous. The V gene lost 4 bases and the J gene lost 0 bases, with 9 bases spanning the gap. Looked up from germline, CDR1 is SGHTA and CDR2 is FQGNSA. This CDR3 is built from 15 residues.

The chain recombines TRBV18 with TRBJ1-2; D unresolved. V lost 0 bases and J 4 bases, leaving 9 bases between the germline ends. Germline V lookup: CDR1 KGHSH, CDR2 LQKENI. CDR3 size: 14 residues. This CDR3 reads CASSPPSGSYGYTF. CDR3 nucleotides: TGTGCCAGCTCACCACCGTCGGGGTCCTATGGCTACACCTTC.

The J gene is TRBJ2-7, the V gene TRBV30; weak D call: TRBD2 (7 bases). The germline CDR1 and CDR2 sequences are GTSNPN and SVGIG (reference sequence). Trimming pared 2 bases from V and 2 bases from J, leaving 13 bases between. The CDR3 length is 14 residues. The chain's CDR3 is CAWSLKGGTYEQYF. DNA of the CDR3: TGTGCCTGGAGTTTGAAGGGGGGGACCTACGAGCAGTACTTC.

This CDR3 is CSVERQGKLFF. The DNA for the CDR3 is TGCAGCGTGGAACGACAGGGGAAACTGTTTTTT. This chain uses TRBV29-1 with TRBJ1-4, with TRBD1 identical over 8 bases. The CDR3 length is 11 residues. The V gene's germline CDR1 is SQVTM and CDR2 ANQGSEA. Germline trimming cut 6 bases from V and 11 bases from J; bases unmatched to any gene: 5.